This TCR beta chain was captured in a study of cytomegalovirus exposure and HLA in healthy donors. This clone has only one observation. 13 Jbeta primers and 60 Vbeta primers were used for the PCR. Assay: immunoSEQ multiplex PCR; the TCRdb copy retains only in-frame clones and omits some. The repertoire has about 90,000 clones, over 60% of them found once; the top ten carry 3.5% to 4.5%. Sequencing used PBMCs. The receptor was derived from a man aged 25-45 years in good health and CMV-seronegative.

This CDR3 reads CASSLDTNQPQHF. CDR3 nucleotide sequence: TGTGCCAGCAGTTTGGACACCAATCAGCCCCAGCATTTT. The chain carries TRBV6-6 and TRBJ1-5; D might be TRBD1 (5 bases). V shed 4 bases and J shed 3 bases, with 7 bases lying between them. The CDR3 consists of 13 residues. Germline V lookup: CDR1 MNHNY, CDR2 SVGAGI (reference sequence).